The 3 T cell receptor beta chains below were found in one sample sequenced in a study of Graves' ophthalmopathy and Graves' hyperthyroidism. TCR beta CDR3 amplification used RNA transcripts. RT-PCR with HTBI primers came first, then second-round multiplex PCR. TCRdb called the multiplex PCR reads again in MiXCR, with one record for every CDR3 protein. The table records approximately 410,000 distinct CDR3 sequences, 15% to 17% of them present only once. Sequenced material: peripheral blood. These receptors came from a woman aged 18-30 years with stable Graves' hyperthyroidism.

The table lists this clonotype with many counts. The rearrangement joins TRBV9 to TRBJ1-6; D uncertain. V lost 3 bases to trimming and J lost 4 bases, with 8 bases between them. Germline V gene lookup returns CDR1 SGDLS and CDR2 YYNGEE. CDR3 length: 14 amino acids. CDR3 region: CASSAARYNSPLHF. CDR3 sequence (DNA): TGTGCCAGCAGCGCCGCCAGATATAATTCACCCCTCCACTTT.

This clonotype was observed a few times. CDR3: CAISEGGPGETQYF. The CDR3 DNA reads TGTGCCATCAGTGAGGGGGGGCCAGGGGAGACCCAGTACTTC. The rearrangement links TRBV10-3 to TRBJ2-5; D possibly uses TRBD1 or TRBD2 (6 bases each). V lost 2 bases and J 5 bases, leaving 12 bases between the germline ends. The CDR3 is 14 residues long. Germline CDR1 ENHRY, CDR2 SYGVKD.

Regarding this clonotype: One end of the junction is discordant with germline, which a read error may explain. The V and J genes are TRBV11-1 and TRBJ1-1, with D possibly being TRBD1 (6 bases). The CDR3 extends over 17 amino acids. Germline-derived CDR1 and CDR2 are SGHAT and FQDESV (reference sequence). CDR3 in DNA: TGTGCCAGCAGATTAGAGGGGAGGACAGAAGGGGGCACTGAAGCTTTCTTT. This codes for CASRLEGRTEGGTEAFF. The full variable domain, rest sourced from reference TRBV11-1 and TRBJ1-1, is EAEVAQSPRYKITEKSQAVAFWCDPISGHATLYWYRQILGQGPELLVQFQDESVVDDSQLPKDRFSAERLKGVDSTLKIQPAELGDSAMYLCASRLEGRTEGGTEAFFGQGTRLTVV.